What follows are 15 T cell receptor beta chains derived from one specimen sequenced in a study of blood T cells in healthy people across ages. Alongside a J-beta primer mix, a sample-barcoded 5' primer served in a second PCR lasting about 7 to 12 cycles. One entry per CDR3 protein results from TCRdb running MiXCR on the 5' RACE reads. The sample yields roughly 1,000,000 distinct CDR3 sequences, less than 25% seen once. These records were also assigned to another study, of T cells of mothers and their children.

Sequenced material: blood. These receptors came from a girl aged 2 to 9 in good health.

This chain connects TRBV7-2 to TRBJ2-5, with TRBD1 matching 8 bases. V lost 6 bases, J lost 4 bases, and 4 bases stayed unmatched. CDR1 SGHTA and CDR2 FQGNSA come from the germline V gene. This CDR3 is 13 amino acids long. For the CDR3, the DNA is TGTGCCAGCAGTACTCAGGGGGCAGAGACCCAGTACTTC. Translated: CASSTQGAETQYF.

This sequence joins TRBV20-1 and TRBJ1-4; TRBD1 matches 12 bases. The CDR3 sequence is 16 residues long. J lost 0 bases, V lost 6 bases, and 5 bases had no gene match. Per germline, CDR1 DFQATT and CDR2 SNEGSKA (reference sequence). Here the CDR3 reads CSAMGQGAATNEKLFF. The CDR3 DNA is TGCAGTGCAATGGGACAGGGGGCCGCAACTAATGAAAAACTGTTTTTT.

The chain is built from TRBV28 and TRBJ2-1, with no clear D. The DNA matches TRBJ2-7 better at its end, which makes the J call doubtful. CDR3 length: 14 amino acids. Germline values: CDR1 MDHEN, CDR2 SYDVKM. CDR3 sequence: CASCTIDGVSEQYF. The DNA for the CDR3 is TGTGCCAGCTGCACGATTGATGGGGTCTCCGAGCAGTACTTC.

This clonotype was counted between two and nine times. This sequence joins TRBV6-5 and TRBJ2-7; the match to TRBD2 covers 8 bases. The V gene end was trimmed by 6 bases and the J gene end by 5 bases; junction bases not matched to a gene: 9. The CDR3 sequence is 14 residues long. From germline, CDR1 is MNHEY and CDR2 SVGAGI. The CDR3 region is CASRSAGESHEQYF. CDR3 in DNA: TGTGCCAGCAGGTCAGCGGGAGAATCCCACGAGCAGTACTTC.

This clonotype occurred a few times. The chain uses TRBV7-3 and TRBJ1-1; D not resolved. There are 13 residues in the CDR3. V was cut by 4 bases and J by 2 bases, with 8 bases left in between. Germline V gene lookup returns CDR1 SGHTA and CDR2 FQGTGA. CDR3 region: CASSWAANTEAFF. CDR3 nucleotides: TGTGCCAGCAGCTGGGCGGCTAACACTGAAGCTTTCTTT.

This chain uses TRBV28 with TRBJ2-5; maybe TRBD1 (5 bases). The J call is doubtful: the DNA matches TRBJ2-7 better. CDR3 size: 15 residues. The germline gives CDR1 MDHEN, CDR2 SYDVKM. The CDR3 coding sequence is TGTGCCAGCAGTTTAATCGTCGAAGGGGCCTACGAGCAGTACTTC. Residues: CASSLIVEGAYEQYF.

This chain uses TRBV5-6 with TRBJ1-2; D is unresolved. V was trimmed by 5 bases and J by 2 bases, leaving 10 bases between them. The CDR3 contains 13 residues. The germline gives CDR1 SGHDT, CDR2 YYEEEE. CDR3 in amino acids: CASRPVQNYGYTF. For the CDR3, the DNA is TGTGCCAGCAGGCCAGTGCAAAACTATGGCTACACCTTC.

The gene calls are TRBV7-9 and TRBJ2-1, with 8 bases that match TRBD2. CDR3 size: 12 residues. The germline V gene has CDR1 SEHNR and CDR2 FQNEAQ (reference sequence). Trimming took 11 bases from V and 9 from J; bases not matched to a gene: 9. The CDR3 DNA reads TGTGCCGGGGAGCGGGAGTTGGGTGAGCAGTTCTTC. Its protein is CAGERELGEQFF.

A few counts support this clonotype. J is TRBJ1-5 and V is TRBV20-1; D may be TRBD1 (5 bases). Trimming removed 6 bases at V and 0 bases at J, with 12 bases between. Germline V gives CDR1 DFQATT, CDR2 SNEGSKA (reference sequence). The CDR3 runs to 14 residues. The CDR3 DNA is TGCAGTGCCTCCGACAGTTATAGCAATCAGCCCCAGCATTTT. Residues: CSASDSYSNQPQHF.

This clonotype was counted between two and nine times. At one end the junction does not follow the germline gene, possibly because of a read error. The chain uses TRBV7-9 and TRBJ2-3; D is uncertain. This CDR3 has 12 residues. CDR1 and CDR2 (germline): SEHNR, FQNEAQ (reference sequence). CDR3: CAGSSDLDTQYF. The CDR3, as DNA: TGTGCCGGCAGCTCCGACCTAGATACGCAGTATTTT.

This rearrangement joins TRBV19 to TRBJ2-5; TRBD1 agrees at 7 bases. With V trimmed by 4 bases and J by 4 bases, 3 bases remained unmatched. CDR3 length: 13 amino acids. Germline CDR1 and CDR2: LNHDA and SQIVND (reference sequence). CDR3 DNA sequence: TGTGCCAGTAGTAAGGGGACAGTAGAGACCCAGTACTTC. The encoded protein is CASSKGTVETQYF.

With respect to this clonotype: A junction end diverges from the germline sequence, so it may reflect a read error. The chain has TRBV27 and TRBJ1-1, with TRBD1 matching over 8 bases. The germline CDR1 and CDR2 sequences are MNHEY and SMNVEV (reference sequence). The length of the CDR3 is 14 residues. CDR3 residues: CASSSDRDNTEAFF. Here the CDR3 DNA reads TGCGCCAGCAGTTCGGACAGGGACAACACTGAAGCTTTCTTT.

This chain links TRBV9 with TRBJ1-6; possibly TRBD1 for D (6 bases). V shed 3 bases and J shed 7 bases, with 17 bases lying between them. Germline CDR1 is SGDLS and CDR2 is YYNGEE. The CDR3 loop spans 16 amino acids. DNA of the CDR3: TGTGCCAGCAGCGCAATACAGGGTTACGGGAATTCACCCCTCCACTTT. Translating gives CASSAIQGYGNSPLHF.

The chain couples TRBV6-5 to TRBJ1-3, with TRBD1 identical over 7 bases. The CDR3 spans 14 residues. The junction had 7 bases not matched to a gene; V was cut back by 6 bases and J by 5 bases. Germline V gives CDR1 MNHEY, CDR2 SVGAGI. The CDR3 reads CASSTGTVRNTIYF. The CDR3 DNA reads as TGTGCCAGCAGCACTGGGACAGTGAGAAACACCATATATTTT.

This clonotype was observed once. The V gene is TRBV5-1, the J gene TRBJ2-7; D gene ambiguous. V lost 0 bases and J lost 6, with 10 bases in between. The CDR3 runs to 13 residues. CDR1 is SGHRS and CDR2 is YFSETQ in the germline V gene. DNA of the CDR3: TGCGCCAGCAGCTTGGCCGAAGGAACCGAGCAGTACTTC. Its protein product is CASSLAEGTEQYF.